These T cell receptor beta chains were read from a single sample in a study of spatial heterogeneity in lung cancer. Each CDR3 protein gets one entry after TCRdb re-called the 5' RACE reads with MiXCR. Of around 100,000 distinct CDR3 sequences in the sample, approximately 4.7% are singletons; the top ten hold approximately 21%. The sample was lung tumor tissue, taken at surgery. All receptors derive from a male donor with early-stage non-small cell lung cancer. CDR3s include the opening cysteine and the closing phenylalanine or tryptophan. Each record gives: V gene, clone size, J gene, D gene, CDR3 protein, CDR3 DNA. The D gene is left open where the match is weak. Clone size is shown for a subset of rows, as once, few, many or a class of expanded clone.

V: TRBV12-3/TRBV12-4; size: few; J: TRBJ2-3; D: .; CDR3: CASSFPGADTQYF; DNA: TGTGCCAGCAGTTTCCCGGGGGCAGATACGCAGTATTTT
V: TRBV20-1; size: few; J: TRBJ2-3; D: TRBD1; CDR3: CSAIGTGLSTDTQYF; DNA: TGCAGTGCTATAGGGACAGGGCTTAGCACAGATACGCAGTATTTT
V: TRBV6-5; size: many; J: TRBJ1-4; D: TRBD1; CDR3: CASSTGQGDYEKLFF; DNA: TGTGCCAGCAGTACGGGACAGGGGGATTATGAAAAACTGTTTTTT
V: TRBV21-1; size: many; J: TRBJ2-3; D: .; CDR3: CASSKAAEGEDTQYF; DNA: TGTGCCAGCAGCAAAGCGGCAGAAGGGGAAGATACGCAGTATTTT
V: TRBV6-2/TRBV6-3; size: many; J: TRBJ2-1; D: .; CDR3: CASRGRLEQFF; DNA: TGTGCCAGCAGGGGAAGACTAGAGCAGTTCTTC
V: TRBV5-4; size: few; J: TRBJ1-1; D: TRBD1; CDR3: CATQGAALYGTEAFF; DNA: TGTGCCACCCAGGGGGCAGCATTGTACGGCACTGAAGCTTTCTTT
V: TRBV12-3/TRBV12-4; size: few; J: TRBJ2-7; D: .; CDR3: CASSSSWIYEQYF; DNA: TGTGCCAGCAGCTCGTCCTGGATCTACGAGCAGTACTTC
V: TRBV4-1; size: few; J: TRBJ2-3; D: TRBD2; CDR3: CASSQTSSAGAQDTQYF; DNA: TGCGCCAGCAGCCAAACATCTAGTGCGGGAGCACAAGATACGCAGTATTTT
V: TRBV20-1; size: many; J: TRBJ2-6; D: .; CDR3: CSANTGPGANVLTF; DNA: TGCAGTGCAAATACAGGGCCTGGGGCCAACGTCCTGACTTTC
V: TRBV6-1; size: many; J: TRBJ1-3; D: .; CDR3: CASSDRWQGRYF; DNA: TGTGCCAGCAGTGACCGGTGGCAGGGGAGATATTTT
V: TRBV18; size: many; J: TRBJ2-5; D: .; CDR3: CASSPPSEARGDQYF; DNA: TGTGCCAGCTCACCCCCCAGCGAGGCACGGGGAGACCAGTACTTC
V: TRBV25-1; size: many; J: TRBJ2-7; D: .; CDR3: CASSDPGAEKQQYF; DNA: TGTGCCAGCAGTGATCCGGGAGCGGAAAAACAGCAGTACTTC
V: TRBV20-1; size: many; J: TRBJ2-2; D: TRBD2; CDR3: CSARDRSSGSSTGELFF; DNA: TGCAGTGCTAGAGATAGGTCTAGCGGGAGTAGCACCGGGGAGCTGTTTTTT
V: TRBV5-4; size: many; J: TRBJ2-7; D: .; CDR3: CASSLTGVAYEQYF; DNA: TGTGCCAGCAGCTTAACTGGCGTAGCCTACGAGCAGTACTTC
V: TRBV4-1; size: many; J: TRBJ2-2; D: .; CDR3: CASSQSGTLLGELFF; DNA: TGCGCCAGCAGCCAGTCCGGGACGTTGCTCGGGGAGCTGTTTTTT
V: TRBV28; size: many; J: TRBJ2-3; D: .; CDR3: CASSLFDALPDGQYF; DNA: TGTGCCAGCAGTTTATTTGATGCCCTGCCCGACGGGCAGTATTTT
V: TRBV2; size: many; J: TRBJ2-7; D: .; CDR3: CASSENGAREQYF; DNA: TGTGCCAGCAGTGAAAACGGTGCTCGGGAGCAGTACTTC
V: TRBV6-6; size: many; J: TRBJ2-7; D: .; CDR3: CASSSGRTLNYEQYF; DNA: TGTGCCAGCAGTTCCGGACGGACGTTAAACTACGAGCAGTACTTC
V: TRBV5-1; size: many; J: TRBJ1-4; D: .; CDR3: CASSLGGTDNEKLFF; DNA: TGCGCCAGCAGTCTCGGAGGGACGGATAATGAAAAACTGTTTTTT
V: TRBV20-1; size: .; J: TRBJ2-1; D: TRBD2; CDR3: CSARTLAGDREQFF; DNA: TGCAGTGCTAGAACTCTAGCGGGAGATAGGGAGCAGTTCTTC
V: TRBV28; size: many; J: TRBJ1-6; D: TRBD1; CDR3: CASNPTGNQNSPLHF; DNA: TGTGCCAGCAACCCGACAGGGAACCAGAATTCACCCCTCCACTTT
V: TRBV4-1; size: many; J: TRBJ2-7; D: TRBD2; CDR3: CASSHPASGAYEQYF; DNA: TGCGCCAGCAGCCACCCAGCTAGCGGGGCCTACGAGCAGTACTTC
V: TRBV29-1; size: many; J: TRBJ1-5; D: .; CDR3: CSVVTGGNQPQHF; DNA: TGCAGCGTTGTAACCGGCGGCAATCAGCCCCAGCATTTT
V: TRBV5-1; size: many; J: TRBJ1-6; D: .; CDR3: CASSSMGRNNSPLHF; DNA: TGCGCCAGCAGCTCTATGGGACGGAATAATTCACCCCTCCACTTT
V: TRBV18; size: .; J: TRBJ2-3; D: .; CDR3: CASSPTRGEGTDTQYF; DNA: TGTGCCAGCTCCCCGACAAGGGGCGAAGGGACAGATACGCAGTATTTT
V: TRBV10-3; size: many; J: TRBJ1-3; D: .; CDR3: CAISRTPADTIYF; DNA: TGTGCCATCAGCAGGACGCCAGCGGACACCATATATTTT
V: TRBV2; size: .; J: TRBJ1-1; D: TRBD1; CDR3: CASRNRGTTEAFF; DNA: TGTGCCAGCAGAAACAGGGGGACCACTGAAGCTTTCTTT
V: TRBV20-1; size: few; J: TRBJ2-1; D: TRBD2; CDR3: CSAPIVLAGGPNEQFF; DNA: TGCAGTGCTCCGATTGTGCTAGCGGGAGGCCCTAATGAGCAGTTCTTC
V: TRBV4-1; size: .; J: TRBJ1-5; D: .; CDR3: CASSQAAGYQPQHF; DNA: TGCGCCAGCAGCCAAGCGGCAGGGTATCAGCCCCAGCATTTT
V: TRBV7-9; size: many; J: TRBJ2-1; D: TRBD2; CDR3: CASSLLAGAYNEQFF; DNA: TGTGCCAGCAGCCTACTAGCGGGAGCTTACAATGAGCAGTTCTTC
V: TRBV2; size: .; J: TRBJ1-2; D: .; CDR3: CASSAEAGAGYGYTF; DNA: TGTGCCAGCAGTGCGGAAGCGGGGGCAGGCTATGGCTACACCTTC
V: TRBV5-6; size: few; J: TRBJ1-3; D: .; CDR3: CASSLGGDGNTIYF; DNA: TGTGCCAGCAGCTTGGGAGGAGACGGAAACACCATATATTTT
V: TRBV7-9; size: many; J: TRBJ2-4; D: TRBD2; CDR3: CASSITRTSGRTLPGIQYF; DNA: TGTGCCAGCAGCATCACTCGGACTAGCGGGAGGACCCTACCTGGCATTCAGTACTTC
V: TRBV12-3/TRBV12-4; size: many; J: TRBJ1-2; D: .; CDR3: CASSPGRRANYGYTF; DNA: TGTGCCAGCAGCCCGGGACGGCGAGCTAACTATGGCTACACCTTC
V: TRBV28; size: .; J: TRBJ1-6; D: .; CDR3: CASKSPPGPLHF; DNA: TGTGCCAGCAAATCCCCGCCGGGACCCCTCCACTTT
V: TRBV9; size: many; J: TRBJ2-1; D: .; CDR3: CASSVAFDAGHGEQFF; DNA: TGTGCCAGCAGCGTAGCGTTCGATGCTGGACACGGTGAGCAGTTCTTC
V: TRBV4-1; size: many; J: TRBJ1-2; D: .; CDR3: CASSQGGGLPGGYTF; DNA: TGCGCCAGCAGCCAAGGAGGGGGACTCCCGGGGGGCTACACCTTC
V: TRBV7-9; size: .; J: TRBJ1-2; D: TRBD1; CDR3: CASSGDRVFNGYTF; DNA: TGTGCCAGCAGTGGGGACAGGGTGTTCAATGGCTACACCTTC
V: TRBV7-9; size: few; J: TRBJ1-4; D: TRBD1; CDR3: CASSTNRGMTTNEKLFF; DNA: TGTGCCAGCAGCACCAACAGGGGTATGACAACTAATGAAAAACTGTTTTTT
V: TRBV30; size: many; J: TRBJ2-7; D: .; CDR3: CAWSGFRSGSHHGGF; DNA: TGTGCCTGGAGTGGGTTTCGGAGCGGATCTCATCATGGGGGATTC
V: TRBV20-1; size: few; J: TRBJ2-1; D: TRBD2; CDR3: CSAPTSGRHEQFF; DNA: TGCAGTGCGCCGACTAGCGGGAGACATGAGCAGTTCTTC
V: TRBV5-1; size: few; J: TRBJ1-2; D: .; CDR3: CASSLTENYGYTF; DNA: TGCGCCAGCAGCTTGACGGAGAACTATGGCTACACCTTC
V: TRBV6-6; size: many; J: TRBJ2-1; D: TRBD2; CDR3: CASSPGLAGALGYNEQFF; DNA: TGTGCCAGCAGCCCGGGACTAGCGGGAGCACTCGGGTACAATGAGCAGTTCTTC
V: TRBV5-4; size: few; J: TRBJ2-3; D: .; CDR3: CASSWDFYTDTQYF; DNA: TGTGCCAGCAGCTGGGACTTCTACACAGATACGCAGTATTTT
V: TRBV7-7; size: many; J: TRBJ2-3; D: TRBD2; CDR3: CASSLGSLAGVDDTQYF; DNA: TGTGCCAGCAGCTTAGGGTCCCTAGCGGGAGTGGATGATACGCAGTATTTT
V: TRBV30; size: .; J: TRBJ1-1; D: .; CDR3: CAWVGHTNTEAFF; DNA: TGTGCCTGGGTGGGACATACGAACACTGAAGCTTTCTTT